This is a list of T cell receptor beta chains from one sample in a study of cytomegalovirus exposure and HLA in healthy donors. Method: immunoSEQ multiplex PCR; TCRdb's copy keeps in-frame clones and lacks some. In all, the sample yields around 200,000 clones. Material for sequencing was PBMCs. The receptors originated from a young woman in good health and CMV-seropositive. CDR3s leave out the opening cysteine and the closing phenylalanine or tryptophan.

TRBV2 | ASREREMYEQY
TRBV2 | ASRSTEQY
TRBV10-3 | AISEYADTEAF
TRBV5-1 | ASSLQGAYNSPLH
TRBV4-2 | ASSQVGDTEAF
TRBV19 | ASSIPGLYGYT
TRBV30 | AWSLQGGEQY
TRBV5-1 | ASSLGTQETQY
TRBV6-4 | ASSDGTTNEQF
TRBV10-1 | ASSAAGTGREQY
TRBV19 | ASSRDRGSGDEQY
TRBV4-3 | ASSQYRIGTGGGNEQF
TRBV20-1 | SASKLETQY
TRBV10-3 | AISESRGSLNYGYT
TRBV7-2 | ASSFGLFNYGYT
TRBV4-3 | ASSQGGGLGGDEQY
TRBV5-1 | ASSLPLADYSSYNEQF
TRBV7-8 | ASSPLGQGNEQF
TRBV6-6 | ASSRTGDTEAF
TRBV7-2 | ASSLGPVANYGYT
TRBV19 | ASSLQRGSYNEQF
TRBV7-2 | ASSWAGIDTEAF
TRBV11-2 | ASSLDRVGQPQH
TRBV19 | ARPRYLAGDEQY
TRBV28 | ASSLLSTNEKLF
TRBV19 | ASRLVDSTLEELF
TRBV4-1 | ASSPIQGKLDEQY
TRBV11-2 | ASSVPHTGELF
TRBV19 | ASSIYSTGKTYEQY
TRBV5-6 | ASSQGGRNEKLF
TRBV4-2 | ASSQDSDQPQH
TRBV6-1 | ASSGGVALSGNTIY
TRBV27 | ASSFGGARDEKLF
TRBV7-2 | ASSEGVGNQPQH
TRBV5-1 | ASSLGAGGPYEQY
TRBV14 | ASSHPGRSSLTDTQY
TRBV7-8 | ASSPIEKNQPQH
TRBV28 | ASSAGTGGWGTQY
TRBV6-1 | ASSELQGVGNTIY
TRBV7-9 | ASRPQGGEQY
TRBV5-1 | ASSTGQGNTEAF
TRBV19 | ASSPGSRVSGNTIY
TRBV19 | ASSPREGASNQPQH
TRBV7-3 | ASSSATRMGNEQF
TRBV5-1 | ASSLGTGKETQY
TRBV4-3 | ASSDPPGGYT
TRBV14 | ASSHLGLVGDTQY
TRBV6-1 | ACRTGHSYEQY
TRBV7-9 | ASSVDRGGGYT
TRBV6-5 | ASSYSTGRQSYEQY
TRBV5-4 | ASSRPKPGQGFWYGYT
TRBV10-3 | AISESGLLTDTQY
TRBV6-1 | ASSEFTGLAGEWGDTQY
TRBV7-8 | ASSLDREDTQY
TRBV19 | ASSTNGGRPEAF
TRBV5-4 | ASSGRTGEAF
TRBV28 | ASRPLQGNTEAF
TRBV7-9 | ASSLGLAEQF
TRBV5-5 | ASSFQTGWDEQY